This note documents a single T cell receptor beta chain sequence. Here immunoSEQ multiplex PCR was the method, and the copy in TCRdb shows in-frame clones only, minus some. The sample holds more than 550,000 clones, about 90% seen once. The sample is drawn from a study of shared clonotypes between healthy human individuals. J was trimmed by 6 bases and V by 6 bases; bases with no gene match: 4. The CDR3 has 12 residues. Germline lookup yields CDR1 MNHNS and CDR2 SASEGT. The clonotype originates from a young man in good health. Some clones in this sample may be carry-over from other donors' samples. The V gene is TRBV6-1, the J gene TRBJ1-1; 7 positions agree with TRBD1. The specimen was memory CD8+ T cells from PBMCs. Subset denoted: CD45RO+ cells pooled with CCR7-negative TemRA cells. CDR3 amino acids: CASRQGLPEAFF. The CDR3 coding sequence is TGTGCCAGCAGACAGGGGCTCCCTGAAGCTTTCTTT.